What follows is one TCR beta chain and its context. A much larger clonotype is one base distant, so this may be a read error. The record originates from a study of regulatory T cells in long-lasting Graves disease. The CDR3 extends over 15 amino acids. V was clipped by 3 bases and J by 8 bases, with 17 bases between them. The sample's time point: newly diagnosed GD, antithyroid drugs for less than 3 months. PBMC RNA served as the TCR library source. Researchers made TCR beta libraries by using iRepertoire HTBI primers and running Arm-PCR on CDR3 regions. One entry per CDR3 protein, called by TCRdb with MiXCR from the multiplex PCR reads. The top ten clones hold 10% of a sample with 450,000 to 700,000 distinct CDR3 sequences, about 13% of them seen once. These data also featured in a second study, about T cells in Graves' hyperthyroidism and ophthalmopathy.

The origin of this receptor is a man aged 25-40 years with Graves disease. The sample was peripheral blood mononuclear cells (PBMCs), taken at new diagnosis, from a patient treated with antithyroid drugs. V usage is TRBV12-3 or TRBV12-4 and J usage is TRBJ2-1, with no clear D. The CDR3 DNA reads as TGTGCCAGCAGTTTTCCGGCAGGTCCGCCCGATGAGCAGTTCTTC. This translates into CASSFPAGPPDEQFF.